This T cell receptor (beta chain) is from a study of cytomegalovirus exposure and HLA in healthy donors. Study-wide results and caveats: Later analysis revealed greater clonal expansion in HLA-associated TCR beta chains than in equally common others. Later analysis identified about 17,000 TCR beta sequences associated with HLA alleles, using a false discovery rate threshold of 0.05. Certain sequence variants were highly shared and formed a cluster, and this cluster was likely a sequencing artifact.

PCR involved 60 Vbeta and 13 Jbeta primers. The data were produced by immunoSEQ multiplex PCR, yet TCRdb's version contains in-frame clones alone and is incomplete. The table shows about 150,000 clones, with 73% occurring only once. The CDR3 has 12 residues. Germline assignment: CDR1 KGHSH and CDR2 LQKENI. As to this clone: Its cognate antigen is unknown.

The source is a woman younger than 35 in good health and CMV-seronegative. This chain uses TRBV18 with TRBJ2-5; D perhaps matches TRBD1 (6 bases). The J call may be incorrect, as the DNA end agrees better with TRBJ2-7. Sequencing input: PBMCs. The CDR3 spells CASSADSYEQYF. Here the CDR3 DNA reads TGTGCCAGCTCAGCGGACAGTTACGAGCAGTACTTC.